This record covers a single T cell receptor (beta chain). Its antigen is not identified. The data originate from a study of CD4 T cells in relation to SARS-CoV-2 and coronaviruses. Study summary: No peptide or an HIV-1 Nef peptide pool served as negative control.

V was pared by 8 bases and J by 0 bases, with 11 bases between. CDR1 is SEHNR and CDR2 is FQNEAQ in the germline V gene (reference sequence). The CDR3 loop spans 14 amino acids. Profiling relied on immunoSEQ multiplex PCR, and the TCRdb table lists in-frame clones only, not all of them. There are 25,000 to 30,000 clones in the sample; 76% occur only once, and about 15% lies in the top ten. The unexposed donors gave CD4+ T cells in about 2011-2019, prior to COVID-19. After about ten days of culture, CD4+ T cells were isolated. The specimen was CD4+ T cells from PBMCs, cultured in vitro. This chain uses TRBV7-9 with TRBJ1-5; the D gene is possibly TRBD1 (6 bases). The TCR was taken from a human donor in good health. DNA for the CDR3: TGTGCCAGCTCATTACAGGGTAGCAATCAGCCCCAGCATTTT. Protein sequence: CASSLQGSNQPQHF.